This is a list of T cell receptor beta chains from one sample in a study of shared clonotypes between healthy human individuals. Some clones are missing from TCRdb's copy, which holds only in-frame ones; the method was immunoSEQ multiplex PCR. The table lists around 2.1 million clones, about 93% of them singletons. Sequencing was carried out using naive CD8+ T cells from PBMCs. The origin of the receptors is a young man in good health. Some clones in this sample may be carry-over from other donors' samples. Both conserved end residues are part of each CDR3. D genes are given only for firm matches. Clone size is stated in some rows and not others, as once, few, many or a class when expanded.

clone_size: .
j_call: TRBJ2-7
v_call: TRBV9
cdr3_length: 15
d_call: .
cdr3_aa: CASSVGTGTSYEQYF
cdr3_nt: TGTGCCAGCAGCGTAGGTACAGGAACTTCCTACGAGCAGTACTTC

clone_size: few
j_call: TRBJ1-1
v_call: TRBV5-4
cdr3_length: 13
d_call: TRBD1
cdr3_aa: CASSLGQYTEAFF
cdr3_nt: TGTGCCAGCAGCCTGGGACAGTACACTGAAGCTTTCTTT

clone_size: .
j_call: TRBJ1-1
v_call: TRBV27
cdr3_length: 14
d_call: .
cdr3_aa: CASSLSGANTEAFF
cdr3_nt: TGTGCCAGCAGTCTCTCGGGAGCGAACACTGAAGCTTTCTTT

clone_size: .
j_call: TRBJ1-2
v_call: TRBV5-4
cdr3_length: 13
d_call: .
cdr3_aa: CASRFDRSYGYTF
cdr3_nt: TGTGCCAGCAGGTTCGACAGATCTTATGGCTACACCTTC

clone_size: .
j_call: TRBJ2-6
v_call: TRBV15
cdr3_length: 17
d_call: .
cdr3_aa: CATSRDGLPSGANVLTF
cdr3_nt: TGTGCCACCAGCAGAGATGGTCTGCCCTCTGGGGCCAACGTCCTGACTTTC

clone_size: once
j_call: TRBJ2-7
v_call: TRBV6-7
cdr3_length: 15
d_call: .
cdr3_aa: CASSYRDMRGHEQYF
cdr3_nt: TGTGCCAGCAGTTACCGGGACATGCGGGGCCACGAGCAGTACTTC

clone_size: .
j_call: TRBJ2-5
v_call: TRBV28
cdr3_length: 20
d_call: TRBD2
cdr3_aa: CASSLYPRLSSGTAAETQYF
cdr3_nt: TGTGCCAGCAGTTTATACCCACGACTTTCTAGCGGGACTGCGGCAGAGACCCAGTACTTC

clone_size: .
j_call: TRBJ2-5
v_call: TRBV28
cdr3_length: 14
d_call: TRBD2
cdr3_aa: CASSLEREEETQYF
cdr3_nt: TGTGCCAGCAGTTTGGAGCGGGAGGAGGAGACCCAGTACTTC

clone_size: .
j_call: TRBJ2-7
v_call: TRBV11-2
cdr3_length: 14
d_call: TRBD1
cdr3_aa: CASSFSQGVYEQYF
cdr3_nt: TGTGCCAGCAGCTTCTCTCAGGGGGTCTACGAGCAGTACTTC

clone_size: .
j_call: TRBJ1-1
v_call: TRBV15
cdr3_length: 16
d_call: .
cdr3_aa: CATSRTPMGVNTEAFF
cdr3_nt: TGTGCCACCAGCAGAACCCCGATGGGTGTGAACACTGAAGCTTTCTTT

clone_size: .
j_call: TRBJ2-7
v_call: TRBV7-9
cdr3_length: 16
d_call: .
cdr3_aa: CASSLGGGTTTYEQYF
cdr3_nt: TGTGCCAGCAGCTTAGGGGGTGGGACAACCACCTACGAGCAGTACTTC

clone_size: .
j_call: TRBJ2-2
v_call: TRBV10-2
cdr3_length: 15
d_call: TRBD2
cdr3_aa: CASSSTSGVPGELFF
cdr3_nt: TGCGCCAGCAGTTCGACTAGCGGGGTGCCCGGGGAGCTGTTTTTT

clone_size: .
j_call: TRBJ1-5
v_call: TRBV11-2
cdr3_length: 13
d_call: .
cdr3_aa: CASSFSQNQPQHF
cdr3_nt: TGTGCCAGCAGCTTTTCGCAGAATCAGCCCCAGCATTTT

clone_size: .
j_call: TRBJ2-5
v_call: TRBV5-1
cdr3_length: 16
d_call: TRBD2
cdr3_aa: CASSASSGPTQETQYF
cdr3_nt: TGCGCCAGCAGCGCCTCTAGCGGGCCCACCCAAGAGACCCAGTACTTC

clone_size: .
j_call: TRBJ1-1
v_call: TRBV5-3
cdr3_length: 10
d_call: .
cdr3_aa: CARSSRGAFF
cdr3_nt: TGTGCCAGAAGCTCGCGGGGGGCTTTCTTT

clone_size: .
j_call: TRBJ1-2
v_call: TRBV5-5
cdr3_length: 15
d_call: .
cdr3_aa: CASSLGARPVDGYTF
cdr3_nt: TGTGCCAGCAGCTTGGGAGCCAGACCGGTCGATGGCTACACCTTC

clone_size: .
j_call: TRBJ1-3
v_call: TRBV27
cdr3_length: 15
d_call: .
cdr3_aa: CASSSNRVEGNTIYF
cdr3_nt: TGTGCCAGCAGTTCCAACAGGGTGGAAGGAAACACCATATATTTT

clone_size: .
j_call: TRBJ2-7
v_call: TRBV7-9
cdr3_length: 17
d_call: TRBD2
cdr3_aa: CASSLGVGQRGSYEQYF
cdr3_nt: TGTGCCAGCAGCTTAGGTGTAGGACAGCGGGGGTCCTACGAGCAGTACTTC

clone_size: .
j_call: TRBJ2-2
v_call: TRBV29-1
cdr3_length: 13
d_call: .
cdr3_aa: CSVARGAAGELFF
cdr3_nt: TGCAGCGTTGCCAGGGGCGCCGCCGGGGAGCTGTTTTTT

clone_size: .
j_call: TRBJ2-1
v_call: TRBV7-9
cdr3_length: 15
d_call: .
cdr3_aa: CASSPGQSTYNEQFF
cdr3_nt: TGTGCCAGCAGCCCCGGGCAGTCGACCTACAATGAGCAGTTCTTC

clone_size: .
j_call: TRBJ1-2
v_call: TRBV4-1
cdr3_length: 15
d_call: TRBD1
cdr3_aa: CASSISPGQNYGYTF
cdr3_nt: TGCGCCAGCAGCATCTCTCCGGGACAGAACTATGGCTACACCTTC

clone_size: few
j_call: TRBJ1-5
v_call: TRBV27
cdr3_length: 16
d_call: TRBD1
cdr3_aa: CASSPGQGVRNQPQHF
cdr3_nt: TGTGCCAGCAGTCCAGGACAGGGGGTACGGAATCAGCCCCAGCATTTT

clone_size: .
j_call: TRBJ2-1
v_call: TRBV14
cdr3_length: 12
d_call: .
cdr3_aa: CASSLWPQEQFF
cdr3_nt: TGTGCCAGCAGCCTCTGGCCCCAGGAGCAGTTCTTC

clone_size: .
j_call: TRBJ2-7
v_call: TRBV19
cdr3_length: 14
d_call: .
cdr3_aa: CASSVFGATYEQYF
cdr3_nt: TGTGCCAGTAGTGTCTTTGGGGCCACCTACGAGCAGTACTTC

clone_size: .
j_call: TRBJ2-1
v_call: TRBV19
cdr3_length: 14
d_call: .
cdr3_aa: CASSIQDGYNEQFF
cdr3_nt: TGTGCCAGTAGTATTCAGGACGGCTACAATGAGCAGTTCTTC

clone_size: .
j_call: TRBJ2-1
v_call: TRBV6-5
cdr3_length: 15
d_call: TRBD2
cdr3_aa: CASSPQGTSANEQFF
cdr3_nt: TGTGCCAGCAGCCCACAAGGGACTAGTGCAAATGAGCAGTTCTTC

clone_size: .
j_call: TRBJ2-1
v_call: TRBV30
cdr3_length: 20
d_call: TRBD2
cdr3_aa: CAWSGFGTSGRPRSYNEQFF
cdr3_nt: TGTGCCTGGAGTGGGTTCGGGACTAGCGGGAGGCCCCGCTCCTACAATGAGCAGTTCTTC

clone_size: .
j_call: TRBJ2-1
v_call: TRBV27
cdr3_length: 14
d_call: TRBD1
cdr3_aa: CASTGTGTYNEQFF
cdr3_nt: TGTGCCAGCACCGGGACAGGGACCTACAATGAGCAGTTCTTC

clone_size: .
j_call: TRBJ2-7
v_call: TRBV5-1
cdr3_length: 15
d_call: TRBD2
cdr3_aa: CASSLASSGTYEQYF
cdr3_nt: TGCGCCAGCAGCTTGGCCTCTAGCGGGACCTACGAGCAGTACTTC

clone_size: .
j_call: TRBJ2-2
v_call: TRBV5-8
cdr3_length: 15
d_call: .
cdr3_aa: CASSPLRANTGELFF
cdr3_nt: TGTGCCAGCTCACCGCTAAGAGCGAACACCGGGGAGCTGTTTTTT

clone_size: .
j_call: TRBJ1-1
v_call: TRBV6-1
cdr3_length: 12
d_call: .
cdr3_aa: CASVKVGTEAFF
cdr3_nt: TGTGCCAGCGTGAAGGTCGGCACTGAAGCTTTCTTT

clone_size: .
j_call: TRBJ2-2
v_call: TRBV4-1
cdr3_length: 14
d_call: TRBD2
cdr3_aa: CASREAGGAGELFF
cdr3_nt: TGCGCCAGCAGGGAAGCGGGAGGGGCCGGGGAGCTGTTTTTT

clone_size: .
j_call: TRBJ2-3
v_call: TRBV15
cdr3_length: 13
d_call: .
cdr3_aa: CATRDLGGDTQYF
cdr3_nt: TGTGCCACCAGGGACTTGGGGGGAGATACGCAGTATTTT

clone_size: .
j_call: TRBJ2-1
v_call: TRBV7-9
cdr3_length: 16
d_call: TRBD1
cdr3_aa: CASSEGQALRYNEQFF
cdr3_nt: TGTGCCAGCAGTGAAGGACAGGCCCTCCGATACAATGAGCAGTTCTTC

clone_size: .
j_call: TRBJ2-7
v_call: TRBV7-9
cdr3_length: 19
d_call: .
cdr3_aa: CASSSRRLRLEGLPGEQYF
cdr3_nt: TGTGCCAGCAGCTCCCGCCGGCTGCGGCTGGAGGGATTACCTGGGGAGCAGTACTTC

clone_size: .
j_call: TRBJ2-1
v_call: TRBV6-5
cdr3_length: 15
d_call: TRBD1
cdr3_aa: CASSYVQGARHEQFF
cdr3_nt: TGTGCCAGCAGTTACGTGCAGGGGGCGAGACATGAGCAGTTCTTC

clone_size: .
j_call: TRBJ2-2
v_call: TRBV13
cdr3_length: 12
d_call: .
cdr3_aa: CASMRAAGELFF
cdr3_nt: TGTGCCAGCATGAGGGCGGCCGGGGAGCTGTTTTTT

clone_size: .
j_call: TRBJ1-1
v_call: TRBV7-9
cdr3_length: 15
d_call: .
cdr3_aa: CASRNLGVTNTEAFF
cdr3_nt: TGTGCCAGCAGAAACTTGGGGGTGACTAACACTGAAGCTTTCTTT

clone_size: .
j_call: TRBJ1-5
v_call: TRBV19
cdr3_length: 13
d_call: .
cdr3_aa: CASSNGASQPQHF
cdr3_nt: TGTGCCAGTAGTAACGGGGCTAGTCAGCCCCAGCATTTT

clone_size: .
j_call: TRBJ1-2
v_call: TRBV6-5
cdr3_length: 14
d_call: .
cdr3_aa: CASSYSRVLGGYTF
cdr3_nt: TGTGCCAGCAGTTACTCTCGGGTTTTGGGTGGCTACACCTTC

clone_size: .
j_call: TRBJ1-1
v_call: TRBV19
cdr3_length: 15
d_call: TRBD1
cdr3_aa: CASMGGQGLSTEAFF
cdr3_nt: TGTGCCAGTATGGGGGGACAGGGTTTGAGCACTGAAGCTTTCTTT

clone_size: .
j_call: TRBJ1-1
v_call: TRBV13
cdr3_length: 15
d_call: TRBD1
cdr3_aa: CASSPGQGMNTEAFF
cdr3_nt: TGTGCCAGCAGCCCCGGACAGGGAATGAACACTGAAGCTTTCTTT

clone_size: .
j_call: TRBJ2-3
v_call: TRBV6-1
cdr3_length: 15
d_call: .
cdr3_aa: CASSPRDSSTDTQYF
cdr3_nt: TGTGCCAGCAGCCCCCGTGACAGTTCCACAGATACGCAGTATTTT

clone_size: .
j_call: TRBJ1-1
v_call: TRBV7-3
cdr3_length: 14
d_call: .
cdr3_aa: CASSLGVLGTEAFF
cdr3_nt: TGTGCCAGCAGCTTAGGGGTCCTCGGCACTGAAGCTTTCTTT

clone_size: .
j_call: TRBJ2-5
v_call: TRBV7-3
cdr3_length: 14
d_call: .
cdr3_aa: CASSLRGAEETQYF
cdr3_nt: TGTGCCAGCAGCTTAAGGGGCGCGGAAGAGACCCAGTACTTC

clone_size: .
j_call: TRBJ1-1
v_call: TRBV7-9
cdr3_length: 16
d_call: TRBD1
cdr3_aa: CASSLGPGQGNTEAFF
cdr3_nt: TGTGCCAGCAGCTTAGGTCCGGGACAGGGGAACACTGAAGCTTTCTTT

clone_size: once
j_call: TRBJ2-5
v_call: TRBV7-6
cdr3_length: 14
d_call: TRBD2
cdr3_aa: CASSFQLAVETQYF
cdr3_nt: TGTGCCAGCAGCTTCCAACTAGCGGTGGAGACCCAGTACTTC

clone_size: .
j_call: TRBJ2-7
v_call: TRBV11-2
cdr3_length: 13
d_call: TRBD1
cdr3_aa: CASSGDSPYEQYF
cdr3_nt: TGTGCCAGCAGCGGGGACAGCCCCTACGAGCAGTACTTC

clone_size: .
j_call: TRBJ2-3
v_call: TRBV7-8
cdr3_length: 17
d_call: TRBD2
cdr3_aa: CASSLAQREWGTDTQYF
cdr3_nt: TGTGCCAGCAGCTTAGCGCAGCGGGAATGGGGTACAGATACGCAGTATTTT